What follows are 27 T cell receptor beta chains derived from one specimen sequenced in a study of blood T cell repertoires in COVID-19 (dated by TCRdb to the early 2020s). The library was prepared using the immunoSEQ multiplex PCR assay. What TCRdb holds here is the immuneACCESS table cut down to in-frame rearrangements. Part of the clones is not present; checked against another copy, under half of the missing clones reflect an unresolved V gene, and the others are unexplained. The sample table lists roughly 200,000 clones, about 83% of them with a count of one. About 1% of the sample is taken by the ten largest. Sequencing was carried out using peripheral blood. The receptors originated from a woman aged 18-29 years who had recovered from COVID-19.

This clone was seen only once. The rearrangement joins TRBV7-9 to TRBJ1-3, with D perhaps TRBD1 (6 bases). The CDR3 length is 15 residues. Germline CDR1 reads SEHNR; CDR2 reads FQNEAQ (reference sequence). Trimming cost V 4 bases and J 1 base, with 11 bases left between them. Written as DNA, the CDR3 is TGTGCCAGCAGCTCCCAAGGGGGATCTGGAAACACCATATATTTT. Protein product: CASSSQGGSGNTIYF.

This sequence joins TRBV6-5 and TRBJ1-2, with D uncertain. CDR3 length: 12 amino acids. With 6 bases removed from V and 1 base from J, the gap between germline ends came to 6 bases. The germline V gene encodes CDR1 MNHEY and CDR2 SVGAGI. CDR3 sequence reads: CASRTLNYGYTF. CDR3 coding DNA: TGTGCCAGCAGGACACTTAACTATGGCTACACCTTC.

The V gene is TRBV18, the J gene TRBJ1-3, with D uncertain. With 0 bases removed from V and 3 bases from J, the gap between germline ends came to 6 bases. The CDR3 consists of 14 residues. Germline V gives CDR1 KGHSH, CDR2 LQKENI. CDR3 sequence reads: CASSPPRVGNTIYF. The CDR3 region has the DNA TGTGCCAGCTCACCACCGAGGGTTGGAAACACCATATATTTT.

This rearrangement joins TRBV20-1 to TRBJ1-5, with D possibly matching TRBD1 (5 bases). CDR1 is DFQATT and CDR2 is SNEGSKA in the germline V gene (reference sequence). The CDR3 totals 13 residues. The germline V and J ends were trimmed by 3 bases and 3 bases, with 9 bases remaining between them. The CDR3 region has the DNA TGCAGTGCTAGTGAGACAGCCAATCAGCCCCAGCATTTT. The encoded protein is CSASETANQPQHF.

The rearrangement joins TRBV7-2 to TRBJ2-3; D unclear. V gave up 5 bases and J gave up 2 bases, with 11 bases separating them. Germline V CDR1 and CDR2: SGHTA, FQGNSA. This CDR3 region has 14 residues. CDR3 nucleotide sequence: TGTGCCAGCAGCCCCGAACGACACACAGATACGCAGTATTTT. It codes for CASSPERHTDTQYF.

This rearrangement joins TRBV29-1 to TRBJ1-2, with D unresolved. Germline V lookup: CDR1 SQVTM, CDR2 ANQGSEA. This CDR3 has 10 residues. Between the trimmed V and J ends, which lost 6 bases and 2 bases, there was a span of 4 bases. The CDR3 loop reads CSVRNYGYTF. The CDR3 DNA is TGCAGCGTACGGAACTATGGCTACACCTTC.

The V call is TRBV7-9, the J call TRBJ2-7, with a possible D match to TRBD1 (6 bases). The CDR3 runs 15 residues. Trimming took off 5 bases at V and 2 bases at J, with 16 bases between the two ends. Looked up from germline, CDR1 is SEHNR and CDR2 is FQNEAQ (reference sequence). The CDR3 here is CASSALTGKTYEQYF. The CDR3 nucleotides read TGTGCCAGCAGCGCACTGACAGGAAAGACCTACGAGCAGTACTTC. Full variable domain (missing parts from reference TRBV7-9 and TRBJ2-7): DTGVSQNPRHKITKRGQNVTFRCDPISEHNRLYWYRQTLGQGPEFLTYFQNEAQLEKSRLLSDRFSAERPKGSFSTLEIQRTEQGDSAMYLCASSALTGKTYEQYFGPGTRLTVT.

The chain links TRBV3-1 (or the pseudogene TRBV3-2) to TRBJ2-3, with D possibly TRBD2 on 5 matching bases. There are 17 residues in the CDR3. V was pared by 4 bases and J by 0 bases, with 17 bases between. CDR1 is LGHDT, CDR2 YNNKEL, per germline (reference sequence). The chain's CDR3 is CASSLEDPGFSTDTQYF. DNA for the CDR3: TGTGCCAGCAGCCTAGAGGATCCGGGGTTTAGCACAGATACGCAGTATTTT.

The CDR3 is CASRRTGRFGYTF. The CDR3 nucleotides are TGTGCCAGCAGGCGGACAGGGAGGTTCGGCTACACCTTC. This chain links TRBV27 with TRBJ1-2; 8 bases match TRBD1. CDR3 size: 13 residues. Germline V lookup: CDR1 MNHEY, CDR2 SMNVEV (reference sequence). V lost 6 bases, J lost 8 bases, and 8 bases stayed unmatched.

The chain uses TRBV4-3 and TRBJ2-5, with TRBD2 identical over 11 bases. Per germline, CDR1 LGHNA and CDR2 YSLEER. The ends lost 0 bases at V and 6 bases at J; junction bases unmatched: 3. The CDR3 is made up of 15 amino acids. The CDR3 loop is CASSQELAGGQTQYF. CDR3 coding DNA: TGCGCCAGCAGCCAAGAGCTAGCGGGGGGACAGACCCAGTACTTC.

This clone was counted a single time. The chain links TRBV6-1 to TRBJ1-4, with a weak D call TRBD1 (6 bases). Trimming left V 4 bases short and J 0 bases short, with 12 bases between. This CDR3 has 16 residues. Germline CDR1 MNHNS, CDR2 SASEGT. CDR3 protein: CASSVDRPTTNEKLFF. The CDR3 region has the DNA TGTGCCAGCAGTGTCGACAGGCCCACAACTAATGAAAAACTGTTTTTT.

Here the CDR3 reads CASSLLGQEQFF. Written as DNA, the CDR3 is TGTGCCAGCAGCTTACTGGGACAGGAGCAGTTCTTC. This chain links TRBV7-6 with TRBJ2-1; 7 positions match TRBD1. CDR1 is SGHVS, CDR2 FNYEAQ, per germline. This CDR3 contains 12 residues. V lost 2 bases, J lost 10 bases, and 2 bases stayed unmatched.

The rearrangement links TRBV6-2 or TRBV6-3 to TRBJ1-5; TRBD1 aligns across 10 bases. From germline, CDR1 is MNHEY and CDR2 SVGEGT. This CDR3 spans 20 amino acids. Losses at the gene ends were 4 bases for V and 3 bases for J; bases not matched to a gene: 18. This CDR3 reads CASSSPRRSGTGATNQPQHF. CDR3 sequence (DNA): TGTGCCAGCAGTTCCCCTCGAAGATCCGGGACAGGGGCGACCAATCAGCCCCAGCATTTT.

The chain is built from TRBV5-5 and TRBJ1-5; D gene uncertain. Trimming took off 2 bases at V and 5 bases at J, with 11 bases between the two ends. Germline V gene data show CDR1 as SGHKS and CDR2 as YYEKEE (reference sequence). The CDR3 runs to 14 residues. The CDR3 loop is CASSFSRLDQPQHF. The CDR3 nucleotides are TGTGCCAGCAGCTTTTCTCGGTTAGATCAGCCCCAGCATTTT.

The chain's CDR3 is CASTEVAASGNTIYF. In DNA form, the CDR3 reads TGTGCCAGCACTGAGGTGGCAGCCTCTGGAAACACCATATATTTT. The J gene is TRBJ1-3, the V gene TRBV7-3, with D hard to call. V was cut by 7 bases and J by 0 bases, with 13 bases left in between. Germline loops: CDR1 SGHTA, CDR2 FQGTGA. CDR3 size: 15 residues.

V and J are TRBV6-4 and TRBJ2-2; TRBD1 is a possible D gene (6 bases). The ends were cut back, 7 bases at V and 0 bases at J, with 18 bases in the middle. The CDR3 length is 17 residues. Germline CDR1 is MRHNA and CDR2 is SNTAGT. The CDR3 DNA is TGTGCCAGCAAAGGGGGAGAAGACGATACGAACACCGGGGAGCTGTTTTTT. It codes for CASKGGEDDTNTGELFF.

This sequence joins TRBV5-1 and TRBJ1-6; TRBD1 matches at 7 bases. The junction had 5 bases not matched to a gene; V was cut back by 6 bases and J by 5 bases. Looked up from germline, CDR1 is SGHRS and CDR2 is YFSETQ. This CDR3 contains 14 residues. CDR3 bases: TGCGCCAGCAAACGTGGACAGGATAATTCACCCCTCCACTTT. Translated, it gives CASKRGQDNSPLHF. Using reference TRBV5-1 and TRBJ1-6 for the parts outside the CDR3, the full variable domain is KAGVTQTPRYLIKTRGQQVTLSCSPISGHRSVSWYQQTPGQGLQFLFEYFSETQRNKGNFPGRFSGRQFSNSRSEMNVSTLELGDSALYLCASKRGQDNSPLHFGNGTRLTVT.

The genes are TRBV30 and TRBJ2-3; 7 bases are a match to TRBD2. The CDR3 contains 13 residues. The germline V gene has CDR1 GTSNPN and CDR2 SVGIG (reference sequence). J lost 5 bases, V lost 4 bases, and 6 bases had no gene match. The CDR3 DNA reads TGTGCCTGGAATGCGATAGCGGGAGATACGCAGTATTTT. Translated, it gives CAWNAIAGDTQYF.

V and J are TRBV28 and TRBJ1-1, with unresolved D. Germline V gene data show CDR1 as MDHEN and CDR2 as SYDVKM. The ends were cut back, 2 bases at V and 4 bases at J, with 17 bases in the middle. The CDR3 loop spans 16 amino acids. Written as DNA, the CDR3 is TGTGCCAGCAGTTTAATGTACGGGGTCCGGGGCACTGAAGCTTTCTTT. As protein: CASSLMYGVRGTEAFF. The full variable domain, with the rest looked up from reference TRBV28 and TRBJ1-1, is DVKVTQSSRYLVKRTGEKVFLECVQDMDHENMFWYRQDPGLGLRLIYFSYDVKMKEKGDIPEGYSVSREKKERFSLILESASTNQTSMYLCASSLMYGVRGTEAFFGQGTRLTVV.

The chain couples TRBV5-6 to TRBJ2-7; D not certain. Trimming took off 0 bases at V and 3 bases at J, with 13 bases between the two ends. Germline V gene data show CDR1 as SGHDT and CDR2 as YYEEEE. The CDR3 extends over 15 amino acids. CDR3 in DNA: TGTGCCAGCAGCTTGGGCCAGGCAATTGACTACGAGCAGTACTTC. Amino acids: CASSLGQAIDYEQYF.

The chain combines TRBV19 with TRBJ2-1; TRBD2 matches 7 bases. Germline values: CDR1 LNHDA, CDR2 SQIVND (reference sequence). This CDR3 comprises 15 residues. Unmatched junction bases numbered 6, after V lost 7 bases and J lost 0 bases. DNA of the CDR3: TGTGCCAGTACCCAGGGCGGGAGCTCCTACAATGAGCAGTTCTTC. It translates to CASTQGGSSYNEQFF.

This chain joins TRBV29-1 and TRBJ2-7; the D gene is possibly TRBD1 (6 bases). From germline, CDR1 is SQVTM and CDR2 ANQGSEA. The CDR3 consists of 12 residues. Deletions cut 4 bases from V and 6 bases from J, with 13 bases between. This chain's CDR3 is CSVAQGRSEQYF. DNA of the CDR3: TGCAGCGTTGCACAGGGAAGGAGCGAGCAGTACTTC.

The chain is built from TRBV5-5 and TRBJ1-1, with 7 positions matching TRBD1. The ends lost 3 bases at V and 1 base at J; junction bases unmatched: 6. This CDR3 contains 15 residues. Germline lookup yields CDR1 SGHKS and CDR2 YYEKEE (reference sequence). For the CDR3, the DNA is TGTGCCAGCAGCTCGAAGACAGGGACGAACACTGAAGCTTTCTTT. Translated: CASSSKTGTNTEAFF.

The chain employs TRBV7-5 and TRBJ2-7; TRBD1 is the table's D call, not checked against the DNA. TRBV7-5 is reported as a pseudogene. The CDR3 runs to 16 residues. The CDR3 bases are TGTGTCAGAAGCAGGGGTGGGGTCGTGGCTGTATACGAGCAGTACTTC. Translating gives CVRSRGGVVAVYEQYF.

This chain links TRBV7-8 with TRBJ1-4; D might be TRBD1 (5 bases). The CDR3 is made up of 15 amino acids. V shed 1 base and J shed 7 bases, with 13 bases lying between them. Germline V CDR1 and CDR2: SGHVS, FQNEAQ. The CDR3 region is CASSLGQGWSEKLFF. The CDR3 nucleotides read TGTGCCAGCAGCTTAGGTCAGGGTTGGTCTGAAAAACTGTTTTTT.

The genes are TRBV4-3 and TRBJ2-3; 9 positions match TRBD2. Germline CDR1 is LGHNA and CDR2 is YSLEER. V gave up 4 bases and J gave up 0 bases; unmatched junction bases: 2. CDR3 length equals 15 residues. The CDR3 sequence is CASSPSGASTDTQYF. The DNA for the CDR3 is TGCGCCAGCAGCCCTAGCGGGGCCAGCACAGATACGCAGTATTTT.

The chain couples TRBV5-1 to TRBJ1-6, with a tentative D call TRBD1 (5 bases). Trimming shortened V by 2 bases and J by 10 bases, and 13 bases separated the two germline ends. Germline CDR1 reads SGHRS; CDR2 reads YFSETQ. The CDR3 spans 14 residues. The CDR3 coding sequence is TGCGCCAGCAGCTTCGACAGCTTCAACTCACCCCTCCACTTT. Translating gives CASSFDSFNSPLHF.